These T cell receptor beta chains were read from a single sample in a study of blood T cell repertoires in COVID-19. Only in-frame clones appear in the TCRdb table, and some are missing; sequencing was by immunoSEQ multiplex PCR. The table records roughly 180,000 clones, 80% to 85% of them present only once. The material sequenced was peripheral blood. Source of these receptors: a woman aged 30 to 39 with acute or convalescent COVID-19. Both conserved end residues are part of each CDR3. The D gene is left open where the match is weak. Clone size is given for some rows only: seen once, a few or many times, or a class if the clone is expanded.

size,D,V,J,CDR3,DNA
-,-,TRBV15,TRBJ1-1,CATSSGRTMNTEAFF,TGTGCCACCAGCAGTGGCAGGACTATGAACACTGAAGCTTTCTTT
-,-,TRBV6-2/TRBV6-3,TRBJ1-2,CASSYHGGIYGYTF,TGTGCCAGCAGTTACCACGGCGGCATCTATGGCTACACCTTC
-,TRBD1,TRBV11-1,TRBJ1-2,CASSLNTGADNYGYTF,TGTGCCAGCAGCTTAAATACAGGGGCGGACAACTATGGCTACACCTTC
-,-,TRBV3-1/TRBV3-2,TRBJ1-1,CASSPYRVNTEAFF,TGTGCCAGCAGCCCCTACAGGGTGAACACTGAAGCTTTCTTT
-,-,TRBV5-1,TRBJ2-7,CASSPDSTYEQYF,TGCGCCAGCAGCCCGGACAGTACCTACGAGCAGTACTTC
-,-,TRBV28,TRBJ1-4,CASKTLGTGEKLFF,TGTGCCAGCAAAACTCTAGGAACTGGTGAAAAACTGTTTTTT
-,-,TRBV1,TRBJ1-1,CTSSSPTDENTEAFF,TGCACCAGCAGCTCCCCGACAGATGAGAACACTGAAGCTTTCTTT
-,-,TRBV19,TRBJ1-1,CASRKDSAEAFF,TGTGCCAGTAGGAAGGACAGCGCTGAAGCTTTCTTT
-,-,TRBV4-1,TRBJ1-2,CASSPQEGPIRLHYGYTF,TGCGCCAGCAGCCCGCAAGAGGGCCCAATAAGGCTACACTATGGCTACACCTTC
-,-,TRBV28,TRBJ2-5,CASSTLPPQETQYF,TGTGCCAGCAGTACTCTTCCCCCCCAAGAGACCCAGTACTTC
once,TRBD1,TRBV19,TRBJ2-3,CASSPDRGLGDTQYF,TGTGCCAGTAGTCCCGACAGGGGGCTGGGAGATACGCAGTATTTT
-,TRBD2,TRBV7-6,TRBJ2-3,CASTRSVAGESTDTQYF,TGTGCCAGCACCCGGAGTGTAGCGGGGGAGAGCACAGATACGCAGTATTTT
-,TRBD1,TRBV27,TRBJ1-2,CASSSSGQGSYGYTF,TGTGCCAGCAGTTCATCGGGACAGGGCAGCTATGGCTACACCTTC
-,-,TRBV7-9,TRBJ1-1,CASSLASEAFF,TGTGCCAGCAGCTTAGCTTCGGAAGCTTTCTTT
-,-,TRBV3-1/TRBV3-2,TRBJ2-3,CASSQASRLTDTQYF,TGTGCCAGCAGCCAAGCGAGCAGACTCACAGATACGCAGTATTTT